This section outlines one T cell receptor beta chain sequence together with its context. Its specificity is unknown. This entry comes from a study of monozygotic twins with inflammatory bowel disease. General study results and limits: The results supported no single strong signal or clonotype associated with IBD. Versus healthy twins, IBD patients showed fewer clonotypes shared with others, especially with disease activity.

TCRdb reprocessed the 5' RACE reads and keeps a single row for each CDR3 protein, giving no DNA. The repertoire table contains more than 110,000 distinct CDR3 sequences. The draw for each donor consisted of a single 2.5 ml blood sample. The CDR3 has 16 amino acids. CDR1 and CDR2 (germline): ENHRY, SYGVKD. The chain couples TRBV10-3 to TRBJ2-7; TCRdb outputs TRBD1, but without DNA this stays unchecked. The receptor was isolated from a human donor with ulcerative colitis or Crohn's disease, or a healthy co-twin of an affected twin (not recorded which). Sequences were obtained from blood. The CDR3: CAISEPGQGRSYEQYF.